These 24 T cell receptor beta chains were all obtained from the same sample, sequenced in a study of blood T cell repertoires in COVID-19. Libraries were prepared by immunoSEQ multiplex PCR; TCRdb keeps only in-frame clonotypes and omits some of them. The sample yields over 250,000 clones, approximately 85% seen once. The sequenced material came from peripheral blood. These receptor sequences come from a man between 50 and 59 years old with active or convalescent COVID-19.

This chain links TRBV28 with TRBJ2-5; TRBD1 agrees at 8 bases. The CDR3 length is 14 residues. Germline V CDR1 and CDR2: MDHEN, SYDVKM. Trimming at V came to 6 bases and at J to 5 bases, leaving 8 bases not matched to a gene. The CDR3 spells CASSRAGGAETQYF. CDR3 coding DNA: TGTGCCAGCAGCCGGGCAGGGGGCGCCGAGACCCAGTACTTC. Looking up the rest from reference TRBV28 and TRBJ2-5 gives the full variable domain: DVKVTQSSRYLVKRTGEKVFLECVQDMDHENMFWYRQDPGLGLRLIYFSYDVKMKEKGDIPEGYSVSREKKERFSLILESASTNQTSMYLCASSRAGGAETQYFGPGTRLLVL.

This CDR3 reads CASSLTPGGHNEQFF. The CDR3 bases are TGTGCCAGCAGCTTGACGCCAGGGGGACACAATGAGCAGTTCTTC. This chain links TRBV5-6 with TRBJ2-1; 7 bases are shared with TRBD1. Unmatched junction bases numbered 6, after V lost 1 base and J lost 5 bases. In germline, CDR1 is SGHDT, CDR2 YYEEEE. The CDR3 loop spans 15 amino acids.

The chain carries TRBV7-9 and TRBJ1-2, with D possibly being TRBD1 (6 bases). Germline CDR1 is SEHNR and CDR2 is FQNEAQ (reference sequence). The V gene lost 5 bases and the J gene lost 3 bases, with 13 bases spanning the gap. This CDR3 spans 14 amino acids. Here the CDR3 DNA reads TGTGCCAGCAGCGCCCGGGACAACGACTATGGCTACACCTTC. Its protein product is CASSARDNDYGYTF.

The CDR3 protein is CASRVSLAYEQYF. The CDR3 DNA sequence: TGTGCCAGCAGGGTCAGTCTGGCCTACGAGCAGTACTTC. The chain recombines TRBV28 with TRBJ2-7, with D hard to call. CDR1 and CDR2 from the germline V gene are MDHEN and SYDVKM. This CDR3 is built from 13 residues. The V and J ends lost 6 bases and 2 bases respectively, with 11 bases between them.

This clone has more than one count but fewer than ten. The V call is TRBV27, the J call TRBJ2-7; 7 bases match TRBD2. CDR1 is MNHEY, CDR2 SMNVEV, per germline (reference sequence). The CDR3 spans 14 residues. The V segment lost 6 bases and the J segment 3 bases; nucleotides outside the gene matches: 8. CDR3: CASRRGTQIYEQYF. As DNA, the CDR3 is TGTGCCAGCAGGCGGGGGACTCAGATCTACGAGCAGTACTTC.

V and J are TRBV9 and TRBJ2-1, with 15 bases matching TRBD2. The germline V gene encodes CDR1 SGDLS and CDR2 YYNGEE. The CDR3 has 19 residues. V trimming: 0 bases; J trimming: 5 bases; junction bases outside the gene matches: 9. CDR3 loop: CASSVGGGLAGGPNNEQFF. CDR3 coding DNA: TGTGCCAGCAGCGTAGGAGGGGGACTAGCGGGAGGCCCTAACAATGAGCAGTTCTTC.

In DNA, the CDR3 is TGTGCCAGCAGCCCGACAGGTTCTTTCTCTGGAAACACCATATATTTT. Protein sequence: CASSPTGSFSGNTIYF. This sequence joins TRBV3-1 (or the pseudogene TRBV3-2) and TRBJ1-3; weak D call: TRBD1 (6 bases). Germline CDR1 is LGHDT and CDR2 is YNNKEL (reference sequence). Trimming removed 4 bases from V and 0 bases from J, with 13 bases in between. The CDR3 consists of 16 residues.

The chain is built from TRBV3-1 (or the pseudogene TRBV3-2) and TRBJ2-3, with 7 bases aligning to TRBD1. Germline-derived CDR1 and CDR2 are LGHDT and YNNKEL (reference sequence). The length of the CDR3 is 15 residues. Trimming cost V 1 base and J 1 base; bases outside gene matches: 2. DNA of the CDR3: TGTGCCAGCAGCCAAGGGGACAGCCGCACAGATACGCAGTATTTT. It translates to CASSQGDSRTDTQYF.

The chain carries TRBV19 and TRBJ1-6, with D maybe TRBD1 (5 bases). CDR3 length equals 14 residues. Germline loops: CDR1 LNHDA, CDR2 SQIVND (reference sequence). Trimming left V 5 bases short and J 8 bases short, with 13 bases between. CDR3 coding DNA: TGTGCCAGTAGTGCACGGGGGACGGATTCACCCCTCCACTTT. Amino acids: CASSARGTDSPLHF.

The J gene is TRBJ2-3, the V gene TRBV15, with D tentatively TRBD2 (6 bases). The V end was cut by 5 bases, the J end by 2 bases, with 14 bases between. The CDR3 has 15 residues. CDR1 LNHNV and CDR2 YYDKDF come from the germline V gene (reference sequence). This CDR3 reads CATSLRESYTDTQYF. CDR3 sequence (DNA): TGTGCCACCAGCTTACGGGAGAGTTACACAGATACGCAGTATTTT.

The rearrangement links TRBV4-3 to TRBJ2-1, with TRBD2 identical over 10 bases. Trimming at V came to 0 bases and at J to 7 bases, leaving 3 bases not matched to a gene. The CDR3 extends over 15 amino acids. CDR1 and CDR2 (germline): LGHNA, YSLEER. CDR3: CASSQDPSGRNEQFF. The CDR3 bases are TGCGCCAGCAGCCAAGACCCTAGCGGGAGAAATGAGCAGTTCTTC.

The chain is built from TRBV7-3 and TRBJ2-2, with D hard to call. V lost 2 bases to trimming and J lost 7 bases, with 11 bases between them. CDR1 and CDR2 from the germline V gene are SGHTA and FQGTGA. This CDR3 spans 14 amino acids. The DNA for the CDR3 is TGTGCCAGCAGCTTATCCCCAGGTAACGGGGAGCTGTTTTTT. It specifies CASSLSPGNGELFF. Filled out from reference TRBV7-3 and TRBJ2-2, the complete variable domain reads GAGVSQTPSNKVTEKGKYVELRCDPISGHTALYWYRQSLGQGPEFLIYFQGTGAADDSGLPNDRFFAVRPEGSVSTLKIQRTERGDSAVYLCASSLSPGNGELFFGEGSRLTVL.

The rearrangement joins TRBV10-3 to TRBJ2-7, with D tentatively TRBD1 (6 bases). The CDR3 loop spans 12 amino acids. Per the germline V gene, CDR1 is ENHRY and CDR2 is SYGVKD. The CDR3 sequence is CGGGRSPYEQYF. CDR3 in DNA: TGTGGAGGGGGTAGATCACCCTACGAGCAGTACTTC.

The J gene is TRBJ2-3, the V gene TRBV28; 7 bases align to TRBD2. The CDR3 has 14 residues. Germline values: CDR1 MDHEN, CDR2 SYDVKM. V shed 4 bases and J 2 bases; nucleotides not matched to a gene: 3. This CDR3 reads CASSSSGNTDTQYF. CDR3 bases: TGTGCCAGCAGTTCTAGCGGAAACACAGATACGCAGTATTTT.

The J gene is TRBJ2-2, the V gene TRBV7-6, with 11 bases aligning to TRBD1. V shed 1 base, J shed 8 bases, and the junction held 12 bases outside the gene matches. Germline CDR1 and CDR2: SGHVS and FNYEAQ. The CDR3 has 18 amino acids. CDR3 in DNA: TGTGCCAGCAGCTTAGATCCCGGACAGGGGGCCACAATAGGGGAGCTGTTTTTT. It specifies CASSLDPGQGATIGELFF.

This sequence joins TRBV12-3 or TRBV12-4 and TRBJ2-1; a weak D match, TRBD2 (5 bases). Trimming shortened V by 5 bases and J by 8 bases, and 10 bases separated the two germline ends. The CDR3 is 12 residues long. The CDR3 DNA sequence: TGTGCCAGCAGTACTACTAGAGATGAGCAGTTCTTC. Translating it yields CASSTTRDEQFF.

The CDR3 is CASMQDRRPVDTQYF. In DNA, the CDR3 is TGTGCCAGCATGCAGGACAGGCGACCTGTGGATACGCAGTATTTT. The chain employs TRBV28 and TRBJ2-3; TRBD1 matches 7 bases. Germline V gene lookup returns CDR1 MDHEN and CDR2 SYDVKM. V dropped 7 bases and J dropped 6; count of bases not matched to a gene: 13. The CDR3 spans 15 residues.

With regard to this clone: The sample carries other DNA sequences with the same CDR3. J is TRBJ2-5 and V is TRBV4-3; TRBD2 might be the D (5 bases). This CDR3 is 13 amino acids long. Germline V gene data show CDR1 as LGHNA and CDR2 as YSLEER. Trimming removed 4 bases at V and 5 bases at J, with 11 bases between. CDR3 nucleotide sequence: TGCGCCAGCAGCCCTGGAGGCCGGGAGACCCAGTACTTC. Its translation is CASSPGGRETQYF.

The chain's CDR3 is CASSPAHGIKETQYF. The CDR3, as DNA: TGTGCCAGCAGCCCAGCCCACGGGATAAAAGAGACCCAGTACTTC. The chain recombines TRBV11-2 with TRBJ2-5; D is possibly TRBD2 (5 bases). The CDR3 runs to 15 residues. Germline V gives CDR1 SGHAT, CDR2 FQNNGV. V was trimmed by 5 bases and J by 3 bases, leaving 16 bases between them.

The chain joins TRBV18 to TRBJ2-1, with D possibly being TRBD1 (6 bases). Germline CDR1 reads KGHSH; CDR2 reads LQKENI. CDR3 size: 14 residues. Trimming removed 3 bases at V and 14 bases at J, with 20 bases between. The CDR3 reads CASSPNEDSDSKFF. The CDR3, as DNA: TGTGCCAGCTCACCTAACGAGGACAGCGACTCGAAGTTCTTC. Full variable domain (missing parts from reference TRBV18 and TRBJ2-1): NAGVMQNPRHLVRRRGQEARLRCSPMKGHSHVYWYRQLPEEGLKFMVYLQKENIIDESGMPKERFSAEFPKEGPSILRIQQVVRGDSAAYFCASSPNEDSDSKFFGPGTRLTVL.

The chain combines TRBV24-1 with TRBJ2-3, with D possibly matching TRBD2 (6 bases). The CDR3 consists of 19 residues. Germline V CDR1 and CDR2: KGHDR, SFDVKD. The ends were cut back, 1 base at V and 4 bases at J, with 23 bases in the middle. This chain's CDR3 is CATSDFKIPGDSYADTQYF. The CDR3 nucleotides are TGTGCCACCAGTGATTTCAAAATACCGGGGGATAGCTACGCAGATACGCAGTATTTT.

The V gene is TRBV9, the J gene TRBJ1-3; 12 nucleotides agree with TRBD1. Germline V CDR1 and CDR2: SGDLS, YYNGEE. V was pared by 3 bases and J by 5 bases, with 3 bases of the junction left unmatched. This CDR3 has 15 amino acids. CDR3 in DNA: TGTGCCAGCAGCGCGGGACAGGGGGCGAGAAACACCATATATTTT. Encoded protein: CASSAGQGARNTIYF.

This clone has more than one count but fewer than ten. The V call is TRBV19, the J call TRBJ2-2, with D uncertain. Per the germline V gene, CDR1 is LNHDA and CDR2 is SQIVND (reference sequence). This CDR3 region has 13 residues. With 6 bases removed from V and 5 bases from J, the gap between germline ends came to 10 bases. The CDR3 DNA is TGTGCCAGTAGGCTAGTCGGGACCGGGGAGCTGTTTTTT. Encoded protein: CASRLVGTGELFF.

The CDR3 is CASSADRSTDTQYF. Written as DNA, the CDR3 is TGTGCCAGCAGCGCAGACAGGAGCACAGATACGCAGTATTTT. The chain employs TRBV2 and TRBJ2-3; TRBD1 is a possible D gene (6 bases). The CDR3 has 14 residues. Trimming stripped 6 bases from V and 0 bases from J, with 10 bases between. In germline, CDR1 is SNHLY, CDR2 FYNNEI.